In this sample, the clone carrying this T cell receptor beta chain turned up a few times. As yet, its antigen is unknown. This sample is part of a study of neurological immune-mediated disorders. Regarding the study as a whole: The level of TCR clonal expansion was highest in patients with HTLV-1-associated myelopathy and lowest in multiple sclerosis, where it fell below the level seen in healthy controls. None of the CDR3 amino acid sequences in expanded clones turned up in more than one subject, which points to private repertoires in all groups.

The cDNA was generated by 5'RACE with 10-nucleotide random UMIs. TCRdb re-called the 5' RACE reads through MiXCR, storing one row per CDR3 protein. This table holds under 70,000 distinct CDR3 sequences, more than 20% found once. Time point noted: technical triplicate 2. PBMCs stored at -80 C, numbering 2 million, were the origin of the unsorted libraries. Trimming took 4 bases from V and 1 from J, leaving 13 bases between them. Germline CDR1 reads SGHTA; CDR2 reads FQGNSA. The CDR3 is 15 residues long. Sequencing was carried out using PBMCs. This chain uses TRBV7-2 with TRBJ1-1; D uncertain. The sequence derives from a man aged 55 to 70 with HTLV-1-associated myelopathy (HAM/TSP). CDR3 nucleotide sequence: TGTGCCAGCAGCTCCGGGAATGGATGGAACACTGAAGCTTTCTTT. Amino acid sequence: CASSSGNGWNTEAFF.